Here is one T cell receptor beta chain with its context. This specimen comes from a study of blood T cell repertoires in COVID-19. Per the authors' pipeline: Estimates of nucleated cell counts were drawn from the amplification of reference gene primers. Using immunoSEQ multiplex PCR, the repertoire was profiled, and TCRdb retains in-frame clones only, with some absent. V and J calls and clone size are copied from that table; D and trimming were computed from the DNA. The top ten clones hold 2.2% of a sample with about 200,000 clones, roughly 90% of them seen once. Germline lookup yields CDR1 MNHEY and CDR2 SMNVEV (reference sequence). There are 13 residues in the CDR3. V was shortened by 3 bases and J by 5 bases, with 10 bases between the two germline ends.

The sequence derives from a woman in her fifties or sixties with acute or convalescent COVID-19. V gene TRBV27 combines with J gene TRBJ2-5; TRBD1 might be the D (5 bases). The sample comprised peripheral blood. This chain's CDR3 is CASSFKKGETQYF. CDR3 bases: TGTGCCAGCAGTTTCAAAAAGGGGGAGACCCAGTACTTC.